A single sample is the source of the 14 T cell receptor beta chains below, sequenced in a study of response to subunit inactivated influenza vaccine. TCRdb analysed the RT-PCR reads with MiXCR anew, one entry per CDR3 protein. The sample yields under 850,000 distinct CDR3 sequences, approximately 17% seen once. This sample comprised PBMCs from blood, obtained about 5 days after vaccination. The receptors originated from a man in his forties or fifties who received an inactivated influenza vaccine.

On this clonotype itself: One end of the junction fails to match germline, which may point to a read error. The genes are TRBV7-7 and TRBJ2-5; D ambiguous. The CDR3 is 16 amino acids. Germline CDR1 SSHAT, CDR2 FNYEAQ (reference sequence). As DNA, the CDR3 is TGTGCTAGCAGCTTAGGCCGGGCCCTCCAGAAGGAGACCCAGTACTTC. Residues: CASSLGRALQKETQYF.

This clonotype has more than one count but fewer than ten. The chain uses TRBV10-3 and TRBJ1-1; perhaps TRBD1 as D (6 bases). The CDR3 runs 14 residues. Germline CDR1 and CDR2: ENHRY and SYGVKD. V lost 5 bases to trimming and J lost 1 base, with 11 bases between them. For the CDR3, the DNA is TGTGCCATCAGTACGGACAGAGGGAACACTGAAGCTTTCTTT. It encodes CAISTDRGNTEAFF.

Only a few counts were recorded for this clonotype. The chain has TRBV20-1 and TRBJ2-1, with TRBD1 matching 8 bases. V was clipped by 5 bases and J by 4 bases; unmatched bases: 13. CDR3 length: 16 amino acids. From germline, CDR1 is DFQATT and CDR2 SNEGSKA (reference sequence). Here the CDR3 reads CSAPPLQGGLYNEQFF. CDR3 nucleotides: TGCAGTGCTCCCCCCCTACAGGGGGGTCTATACAATGAGCAGTTCTTC.

This clonotype was observed a few times. The J gene is TRBJ2-2, the V gene TRBV4-2; 11 positions agree with TRBD1. The V gene end was trimmed by 4 bases and the J gene end by 2 bases; junction bases not matched to a gene: 6. The CDR3 loop spans 17 amino acids. Germline lookup yields CDR1 LGHNA and CDR2 YNFKEQ. The CDR3 region has the DNA TGTGCCAGCAGCCGAGGGACAGGGGGTTCTAACACCGGGGAGCTGTTTTTT. This translates into CASSRGTGGSNTGELFF.

This clonotype was detected only a few times. This chain joins TRBV7-3 and TRBJ2-1; 9 nucleotides align to TRBD2. V shed 4 bases and J 1 base; nucleotides not matched to a gene: 5. The CDR3 has 16 residues. CDR1 and CDR2 (germline): SGHTA, FQGTGA. CDR3 DNA sequence: TGTGCCAGCAGCTCCCAGGGACTAGCATCCTACAATGAGCAGTTCTTC. Amino acids: CASSSQGLASYNEQFF.

This clonotype was observed a handful of times. CDR3 amino acids: CASSYRINEQFF. The CDR3 nucleotides are TGTGCCAGCAGTTATCGGATTAATGAGCAGTTCTTC. The V and J genes are TRBV6-6 and TRBJ2-1; D gene unclear. This CDR3 region has 12 residues. Germline V gene data show CDR1 as MNHNY and CDR2 as SVGAGI (reference sequence). V was cut by 3 bases and J by 7 bases, with 7 bases left in between.

The J gene is TRBJ2-7, the V gene TRBV6-2 or TRBV6-3; 12 positions agree with TRBD2. CDR3 length: 17 residues. Germline trimming cut 0 bases from V and 1 base from J; bases unmatched to any gene: 4. Germline V CDR1 and CDR2: MNHEY, SVGEGT. The CDR3 protein is CASSYSTSGGPSYEQYF. CDR3 DNA: TGTGCCAGCAGTTACTCGACTAGCGGGGGACCATCCTACGAGCAGTACTTC.

The chain is built from TRBV6-1 and TRBJ2-7; 7 nucleotides agree with TRBD1. Per germline, CDR1 MNHNS and CDR2 SASEGT. The CDR3 extends over 14 amino acids. V lost 4 bases and J lost 6; bases outside the gene matches: 9. The CDR3 loop is CASSAQGVGSEQYF. The CDR3 DNA is TGTGCCAGCAGTGCTCAGGGGGTCGGGTCCGAGCAGTACTTC.

The rearrangement uses TRBV28 and TRBJ1-1; a possible D gene is TRBD1 (5 bases). V was cut by 5 bases and J by 4 bases, with 17 bases left in between. Germline-derived CDR1 and CDR2 are MDHEN and SYDVKM. This CDR3 is 15 amino acids long. CDR3 amino acids: CASSEGTSQGTEAFF. The DNA for the CDR3 is TGTGCCAGCAGTGAAGGGACCTCCCAGGGCACTGAAGCTTTCTTT.

The chain joins TRBV20-1 to TRBJ2-5, with unresolved D. The CDR3 has 14 residues. Germline CDR1 is DFQATT and CDR2 is SNEGSKA (reference sequence). Trimming removed 0 bases from V and 0 bases from J, with 8 bases in between. The CDR3 region is CSAREGGYQETQYF. The CDR3 DNA sequence: TGCAGTGCTAGAGAGGGCGGATACCAAGAGACCCAGTACTTC.

This clonotype was seen a handful of times. The rearrangement uses TRBV12-3 or TRBV12-4 and TRBJ2-7, with 7 bases identical to TRBD1. With 5 bases clipped from V and 4 bases from J, the junction kept 8 bases outside the gene matches. The CDR3 loop spans 14 amino acids. CDR3 amino acids: CASSTGTAPYEQYF. The CDR3, as DNA: TGTGCCAGCAGTACTGGGACAGCACCATACGAGCAGTACTTC.

This clonotype was recorded many times. The rearrangement uses TRBV29-1 and TRBJ2-3; D is possibly TRBD1 (6 bases). The germline V gene encodes CDR1 SQVTM and CDR2 ANQGSEA. V shed 3 bases and J shed 5 bases, with 12 bases lying between them. CDR3 length equals 13 residues. The CDR3 DNA reads TGCAGCGTTGATCAGTCCAGGGGAGATACGCAGTATTTT. Amino acids: CSVDQSRGDTQYF.

V is TRBV11-2 and J is TRBJ1-5, with D perhaps TRBD1 (5 bases). V dropped 1 base and J dropped 1 base, with 11 bases sitting between them. The CDR3 is 16 amino acids. Germline assignment: CDR1 SGHAT and CDR2 FQNNGV. This CDR3 reads CASSLGGGTSNQPQHF. The CDR3 DNA is TGTGCCAGCAGCTTAGGTGGGGGTACGAGCAATCAGCCCCAGCATTTT.

This clonotype was seen a handful of times. The V call is TRBV10-2, the J call TRBJ2-7, with TRBD2 matching 13 bases. The junction had 3 bases not matched to a gene; V was cut back by 7 bases and J by 3 bases. Germline CDR1 WSHSY, CDR2 SAAADI. This CDR3 region has 14 residues. In nucleotides, the CDR3 is TGCGCCAGCACCGGACTAGCGGGGGTCTACGAGCAGTACTTC. Its translation: CASTGLAGVYEQYF.